This TCR beta chain derives from a study of T cell responses to AZD1222 COVID-19 vaccine. Overall study findings and caveats: It should be noted that donors were predominantly white British and more often female, and clonal diversity was possibly underestimated. Two AZD1222 administrations were followed by greater Spike-specific TCR breadth and depth.

To note about this clone: Its antigen is still unknown.

The CDR3 length is 16 residues. Per the germline V gene, CDR1 is SEHNR and CDR2 is FQNEAQ (reference sequence). V lost 4 bases and J 2 bases, leaving 17 bases between the germline ends. Clones were read by immunoSEQ multiplex PCR, and TCRdb kept only the in-frame ones, dropping some. The profile shows 130,000 or so clones, about 90% of them singletons. This rearrangement joins TRBV7-9 to TRBJ1-2; TRBD1 is a possible D gene (5 bases). The TCR was taken from an adult in good health. This specimen consisted of peripheral blood, obtained on day 0 of AZD1222 vaccination. The CDR3 sequence is CASSSIRGEGNYGYTF. In DNA, the CDR3 is TGTGCCAGCAGCTCCATCCGGGGGGAGGGGAACTATGGCTACACCTTC. Full variable domain (rest looked up from reference TRBV7-9 and TRBJ1-2): DTGVSQNPRHKITKRGQNVTFRCDPISEHNRLYWYRQTLGQGPEFLTYFQNEAQLEKSRLLSDRFSAERPKGSFSTLEIQRTEQGDSAMYLCASSSIRGEGNYGYTFGSGTRLTVV.